This TCR beta chain comes out of a study of shared clonotypes between healthy human individuals. Study outcomes and limitations: Estimated clonotype richness was generally higher in naive than memory subsets. Naive CD4 clonotype sharing across a few donors was 4% to 5.5%.

The length of the CDR3 is 18 residues. Trimming removed 6 bases at V and 0 bases at J, with 22 bases between. Germline V gene lookup returns CDR1 ENHRY and CDR2 SYGVKD. CD45RO-negative CD8 cells positively selected for CCR7 made up the naive population, which excluded terminally differentiated effector memory CD45RA+ cells. Each sample came from a Caucasian adult donor living in Nashville, Tennessee. For this clone: Its antigen is currently unknown.

Profiled with immunoSEQ multiplex PCR; TCRdb holds only in-frame clones, not every one. The repertoire holds about 2.1 million clones, with around 93% as singletons. This clonotype was obtained from a man aged 18 to 29 in good health. Some clones in this sample may be carry-over from other donors' samples. Sequenced input: naive CD8+ T cells from PBMCs. The V and J genes are TRBV10-3 and TRBJ2-3, with D possibly being TRBD1 (6 bases). The CDR3 sequence is CAIRDPGQPEGSTDTQYF. The CDR3 DNA reads as TGTGCCATCAGGGACCCGGGACAACCAGAGGGTAGCACAGATACGCAGTATTTT.